These 30 T cell receptor beta chains came from one sample sequenced in a study of T-cell memory formation after mild COVID-19. TCRdb analysed the 5' RACE reads with MiXCR anew, one entry per CDR3 protein. The table lists 310,000 or so distinct CDR3 sequences, approximately 16% of them singletons, with 20% to 25% in the top ten. Sequenced material: PBMCs or a T cell subset sorted from them (not recorded which). The source of these receptors is a man aged 18 to 29 who had mild COVID-19 (a few samples of this study predate the infection). Cell type and time point are not known.

The chain couples TRBV9 to TRBJ2-5; D uncertain. The CDR3 spans 13 residues. V was trimmed by 1 base and J by 5 bases, leaving 9 bases between them. Per the germline V gene, CDR1 is SGDLS and CDR2 is YYNGEE. The CDR3 region has the DNA TGTGCCAGCAGCGTAAGCACCGGTGAGACCCAGTACTTC. Encoded protein: CASSVSTGETQYF.

The chain couples TRBV20-1 to TRBJ2-7; D is unclear. Trimming left V 0 bases short and J 4 bases short, with 10 bases between. Germline V gives CDR1 DFQATT, CDR2 SNEGSKA (reference sequence). This CDR3 is built from 13 residues. The DNA for the CDR3 is TGCAGTGCTAGAGATCCCCACCGGTACGAGCAGTACTTC. It specifies CSARDPHRYEQYF.

This clonotype was seen only a few times. The rearrangement joins TRBV5-5 to TRBJ2-7; 7 bases match TRBD2. The germline V gene encodes CDR1 SGHKS and CDR2 YYEKEE (reference sequence). With V trimmed by 2 bases and J by 1 base, 6 bases remained unmatched. This CDR3 contains 15 residues. The DNA for the CDR3 is TGTGCCAGCAGCTTTTTCCCGGGGGGATCCTACGAGCAGTACTTC. It specifies CASSFFPGGSYEQYF.

This clonotype was detected a few times. In DNA form, the CDR3 reads TGCGCCAGCAAGATCTCCGTAGCTAGCTACGAGCAGTACTTC. Translation: CASKISVASYEQYF. The rearrangement uses TRBV5-1 and TRBJ2-7; D is ambiguous. This CDR3 is 14 amino acids long. CDR1 and CDR2 from the germline V gene are SGHRS and YFSETQ. The V and J ends lost 6 bases and 3 bases respectively, with 16 bases between them.

The rearrangement links TRBV12-3 or TRBV12-4 to TRBJ1-2; D unresolved. The V end was cut by 7 bases, the J end by 0 bases, with 12 bases between. The CDR3 is 14 residues long. CDR3 residues: CASTPPGANYGYTF. CDR3 in DNA: TGTGCCAGCACCCCCCCCGGGGCTAACTATGGCTACACCTTC.

The chain recombines TRBV19 with TRBJ2-3, with D perhaps being TRBD1 or TRBD2 (5 bases each). Germline CDR1 LNHDA, CDR2 SQIVND (reference sequence). Trimming removed 5 bases from V and 1 base from J, with 10 bases in between. The length of the CDR3 is 14 residues. This CDR3 is CASSEGKGTDTQYF. The CDR3 DNA reads as TGTGCCAGTAGTGAGGGGAAGGGCACAGATACGCAGTATTTT.

This clonotype was picked up a small number of times. This chain links TRBV7-9 with TRBJ1-2; maybe TRBD1 (5 bases). CDR3 length: 14 amino acids. Deletions cut 0 bases from V and 4 bases from J, with 9 bases between. The germline V gene has CDR1 SEHNR and CDR2 FQNEAQ (reference sequence). The CDR3 protein is CASSLATGGYGYTF. The CDR3, as DNA: TGTGCCAGCAGCTTAGCGACCGGGGGCTATGGCTACACCTTC.

The CDR3 bases are TGTGCCAGCAGTGACAACGGGTATAATTCACCCCTCCACTTT. Amino acids: CASSDNGYNSPLHF. The chain uses TRBV6-4 and TRBJ1-6; D is uncertain. Germline-derived CDR1 and CDR2 are MRHNA and SNTAGT. V was trimmed by 2 bases and J by 4 bases, leaving 6 bases between them. The CDR3 is 14 residues long.

Only a few counts were recorded for this clonotype. The gene calls are TRBV5-1 and TRBJ2-5; D is perhaps TRBD2 (7 bases). The CDR3 totals 14 residues. The V end was cut by 3 bases, the J end by 9 bases, with 18 bases between. Per germline, CDR1 SGHRS and CDR2 YFSETQ. The CDR3 protein is CASSSDGGPLAQYF. CDR3 in DNA: TGCGCCAGCAGCTCTGACGGGGGGCCATTGGCCCAGTACTTC.

This clonotype was found a few times. The chain employs TRBV20-1 and TRBJ2-5; TRBD2 aligns across 8 bases. Germline assignment: CDR1 DFQATT and CDR2 SNEGSKA (reference sequence). V trimming: 4 bases; J trimming: 4 bases; junction bases outside the gene matches: 11. The length of the CDR3 is 15 residues. In DNA, the CDR3 is TGCAGTGCTACTAAGGAGGGACTAGGGTTAGAGACCCAGTACTTC. It yields the protein CSATKEGLGLETQYF.

This clonotype was counted a few times. This chain links TRBV28 with TRBJ2-7; D is tentatively TRBD1 or TRBD2 (5 bases each). The V gene's germline CDR1 is MDHEN and CDR2 SYDVKM. The length of the CDR3 is 14 residues. V lost 5 bases and J 3 bases, leaving 14 bases between the germline ends. The CDR3 DNA follows: TGTGCCAGCAGTCCTGCCGGGACGGGCTACGAGCAGTACGTC. It specifies CASSPAGTGYEQYV.

This clonotype was seen a few times. This rearrangement joins TRBV4-2 to TRBJ1-1; D is undetermined. The germline gives CDR1 LGHNA, CDR2 YNFKEQ. The ends were cut back, 1 base at V and 1 base at J, with 10 bases in the middle. CDR3 length: 15 amino acids. The CDR3 protein is CASSQVSPGNTEAFF. The DNA for the CDR3 is TGTGCCAGCAGCCAAGTGTCCCCAGGGAACACTGAAGCTTTCTTT.

The gene calls are TRBV30 and TRBJ1-1; D is undetermined. The CDR3 length is 11 residues. Germline CDR1 reads GTSNPN; CDR2 reads SVGIG (reference sequence). CDR3 in amino acids: CTSTIGLLTFF. Written as DNA, the CDR3 is TGTACCTCGACTATCGGATTGCTCACTTTCTTT.

This chain uses TRBV5-1 with TRBJ1-4; possible D gene TRBD1, 5 bases. The CDR3 extends over 13 amino acids. Trimming stripped 4 bases from V and 7 bases from J, with 11 bases between. In germline, CDR1 is SGHRS, CDR2 YFSETQ. CDR3 DNA sequence: TGCGCCAGCAGCAGTGTGCAGGGTGAAAAACTGTTTTTT. Encoded protein: CASSSVQGEKLFF.

The table lists this clonotype with a few counts. The rearrangement uses TRBV12-3 or TRBV12-4 and TRBJ2-1; the match to TRBD2 covers 10 bases. Losses at the gene ends were 6 bases for V and 5 bases for J; bases not matched to a gene: 4. CDR3 length equals 14 residues. The CDR3 region has the DNA TGTGCCAGCAGGGAGAGCGGGGGGGACAATGAGCAGTTCTTC. It translates to CASRESGGDNEQFF.

The CDR3 here is CASSQRLAVDGYTF. The CDR3 nucleotides read TGCGCCAGCAGCCAACGGCTAGCGGTCGATGGCTACACCTTC. This chain connects TRBV4-1 to TRBJ1-2; D unclear. The CDR3 runs to 14 residues. V was pared by 2 bases and J by 6 bases, with 13 bases between. Germline CDR1 is MGHRA and CDR2 is YSYEKL.

The V gene is TRBV5-1, the J gene TRBJ2-3; D remains unclear. The CDR3 extends over 12 amino acids. Germline CDR1 and CDR2: SGHRS and YFSETQ. Trimming took 4 bases from V and 3 from J, leaving 6 bases between them. In DNA, the CDR3 is TGCGCCAGCAGCGAGGTGACAGATACGCAGTATTTT. It translates to CASSEVTDTQYF.

This sequence joins TRBV6-6 and TRBJ2-1; tentatively, D is TRBD2 (5 bases). The CDR3 is made up of 16 amino acids. Germline-derived CDR1 and CDR2 are MNHNY and SVGAGI (reference sequence). The V end lost 4 bases, the J end lost 0 bases, and 13 bases lay between the germline ends. CDR3 nucleotides: TGTGCCAGCAGTTCTACCGGGGTACACTCCTACAATGAGCAGTTCTTC. Protein product: CASSSTGVHSYNEQFF.

The chain is built from TRBV24-1 and TRBJ2-2; weak D call: TRBD1 (6 bases). V was clipped by 3 bases and J by 4 bases, with 14 bases between them. Germline CDR1 and CDR2: KGHDR and SFDVKD. This CDR3 has 16 amino acids. CDR3 nucleotide sequence: TGTGCCACCAGTGATCCAGGGGCTACTTCCACCGGGGAGCTGTTTTTT. Its translation: CATSDPGATSTGELFF.

There are many counts of this clonotype. The chain joins TRBV20-1 to TRBJ2-3; a possible D gene is TRBD2 (5 bases). Germline loops: CDR1 DFQATT, CDR2 SNEGSKA (reference sequence). The CDR3 length is 11 residues. Trimming took off 6 bases at V and 6 bases at J, with 10 bases between the two ends. CDR3 in amino acids: CSAGLADTQYF. CDR3 nucleotide sequence: TGCAGTGCCGGACTTGCGGATACGCAGTATTTT.

This clonotype was detected only a few times. The chain is built from TRBV12-3 or TRBV12-4 and TRBJ2-1; D unresolved. This CDR3 has 14 residues. Trimming took off 4 bases at V and 9 bases at J, with 16 bases between the two ends. The CDR3 sequence: CASSSLLGHREQFF. For the CDR3, the DNA is TGTGCCAGCAGTTCCCTTCTGGGTCACCGTGAGCAGTTCTTC.

The chain employs TRBV27 and TRBJ2-1, with 11 bases lining up with TRBD1. CDR1 MNHEY and CDR2 SMNVEV come from the germline V gene (reference sequence). CDR3 length: 15 residues. After removal of 5 bases from V and 7 bases from J, the junction contained 7 bases not matched to a gene. CDR3 residues: CASSPGTGGGNEQFF. The CDR3, as DNA: TGTGCCAGCAGTCCCGGGACAGGGGGAGGGAATGAGCAGTTCTTC.

CDR3 loop: CASTTQGNQETQYF. Written as DNA, the CDR3 is TGTGCCAGCACCACGCAGGGGAATCAAGAGACCCAGTACTTC. The rearrangement uses TRBV12-3 or TRBV12-4 and TRBJ2-5, with D maybe TRBD1 (6 bases). The CDR3 extends over 14 amino acids. The ends were cut back, 7 bases at V and 2 bases at J, with 14 bases in the middle.

The chain couples TRBV7-9 to TRBJ1-2, with D perhaps TRBD1 (5 bases). The length of the CDR3 is 13 residues. CDR1 is SEHNR, CDR2 FQNEAQ, per germline (reference sequence). V lost 1 base and J 8 bases, leaving 11 bases between the germline ends. The CDR3 DNA sequence: TGTGCCAGCAGCTTAGACAGGCACGGCGGCTACACCTTC. Its translation: CASSLDRHGGYTF.

This rearrangement joins TRBV28 to TRBJ1-5; 7 bases align to TRBD1. Germline loops: CDR1 MDHEN, CDR2 SYDVKM. The CDR3 runs to 14 residues. The CDR3 spells CATADRDLNQPQHF. DNA for the CDR3: TGTGCGACCGCCGACAGGGATCTTAATCAGCCCCAGCATTTT.

This sequence joins TRBV14 and TRBJ1-5, with no clear D. CDR1 and CDR2 (germline): SGHDN, FVKESK. The CDR3 consists of 13 residues. V was cut by 1 base and J by 7 bases, with 8 bases left in between. CDR3 sequence (DNA): TGTGCCAGCAGCCAAGGATTAGGGCAGCCCCAGCATTTT. This gives the protein CASSQGLGQPQHF.

This clonotype was seen more than once but under ten times. This chain uses TRBV10-3 with TRBJ1-2, with D tentatively TRBD1 (6 bases). V lost 11 bases and J 8 bases, leaving 18 bases between the germline ends. Germline assignment: CDR1 ENHRY and CDR2 SYGVKD. The CDR3 is 12 amino acids. CDR3 in amino acids: CAAQGRPGGYTF. In DNA form, the CDR3 reads TGTGCCGCTCAGGGGAGGCCGGGCGGCTACACCTTC.

This clonotype was seen a handful of times. The chain recombines TRBV11-2 with TRBJ2-3, with TRBD2 identical over 9 bases. The CDR3 is 17 residues long. Unmatched junction bases numbered 12, after V lost 3 bases and J lost 5 bases. From germline, CDR1 is SGHAT and CDR2 FQNNGV. CDR3 amino acids: CASSFNVAGGHVDTQYF. The CDR3 DNA follows: TGTGCCAGCAGCTTCAACGTTGCGGGGGGGCATGTAGATACGCAGTATTTT.

This clonotype showed up just a few times. The chain combines TRBV20-1 with TRBJ2-6; D is ambiguous. This CDR3 contains 15 residues. The germline V gene has CDR1 DFQATT and CDR2 SNEGSKA (reference sequence). Between the trimmed V and J ends, which lost 3 bases and 0 bases, there was a span of 9 bases. The chain's CDR3 is CSASGADSGANVLTF. As DNA, the CDR3 is TGCAGTGCTAGCGGCGCCGACTCTGGGGCCAACGTCCTGACTTTC.

This rearrangement joins TRBV7-9 to TRBJ1-2, with unresolved D. CDR1 and CDR2 (germline): SEHNR, FQNEAQ (reference sequence). CDR3 length: 12 residues. V was cut by 3 bases and J by 9 bases, with 11 bases left in between. The CDR3 here is CASSFSGESYTF. For the CDR3, the DNA is TGTGCCAGCAGCTTTTCTGGGGAGAGCTACACCTTC.